This TCR beta chain originates from a study of OX40 agonist ivuxolimab in advanced cancers. Study results and limitations: Dose levels from 0.1 to 3.0 mg/kg saw CD4+ and CD8+ blood T cells expand clonally by week 6. CD8+ T cells averaged more expanded clones than CD4+. Some patients who did not respond also had low normalized T-cell clonal expansion.

The CDR3 is 16 amino acids. Germline V CDR1 and CDR2: SNHLY, FYNNEI. V lost 3 bases and J lost 4; bases outside the gene matches: 8. Comments on this clone: As yet, its antigen is unknown.

Here immunoSEQ multiplex PCR was the method, and the copy in TCRdb shows in-frame clones only, minus some. In the table there are tens of thousands of clones, approximately 89% of which are singletons. The sequence was obtained from an adult with an advanced solid tumor such as melanoma, head and neck, liver or kidney cancer. The sequencing used CD4+ or CD8+ T cells sorted from blood, collected in a trial of the OX40 agonist ivuxolimab. The chain recombines TRBV2 with TRBJ2-2; 7 positions agree with TRBD1. The CDR3 DNA follows: TGTGCCAGCAGTGAGGCTGTCAGGGGGACCACCGGGGAGCTGTTTTTT. Its protein is CASSEAVRGTTGELFF.